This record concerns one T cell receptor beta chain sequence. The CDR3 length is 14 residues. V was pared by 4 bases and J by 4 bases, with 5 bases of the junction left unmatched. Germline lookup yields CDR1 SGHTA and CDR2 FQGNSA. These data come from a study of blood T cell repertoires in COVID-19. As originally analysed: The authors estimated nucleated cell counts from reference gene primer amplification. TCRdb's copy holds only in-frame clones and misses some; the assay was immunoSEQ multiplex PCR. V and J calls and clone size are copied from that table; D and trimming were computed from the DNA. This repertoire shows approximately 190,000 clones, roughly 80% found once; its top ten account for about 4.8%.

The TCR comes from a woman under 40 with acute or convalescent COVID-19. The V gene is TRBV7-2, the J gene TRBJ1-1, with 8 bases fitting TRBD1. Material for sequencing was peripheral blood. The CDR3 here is CASSWRQGITEAFF. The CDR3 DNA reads TGTGCCAGCAGCTGGAGACAGGGGATCACTGAAGCTTTCTTT.